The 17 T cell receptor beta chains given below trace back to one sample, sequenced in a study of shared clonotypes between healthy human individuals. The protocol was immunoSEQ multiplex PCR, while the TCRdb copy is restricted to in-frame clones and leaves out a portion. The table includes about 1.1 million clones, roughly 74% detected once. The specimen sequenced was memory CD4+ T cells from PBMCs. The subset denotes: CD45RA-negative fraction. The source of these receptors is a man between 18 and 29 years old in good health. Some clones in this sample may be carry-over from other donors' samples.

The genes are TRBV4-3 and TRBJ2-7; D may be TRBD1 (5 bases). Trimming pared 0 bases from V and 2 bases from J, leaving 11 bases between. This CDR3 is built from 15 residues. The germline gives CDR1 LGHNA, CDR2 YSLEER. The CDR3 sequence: CASSQEAGKTYEQYF. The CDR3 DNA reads TGCGCCAGCAGCCAAGAGGCAGGGAAAACCTACGAGCAGTACTTC.

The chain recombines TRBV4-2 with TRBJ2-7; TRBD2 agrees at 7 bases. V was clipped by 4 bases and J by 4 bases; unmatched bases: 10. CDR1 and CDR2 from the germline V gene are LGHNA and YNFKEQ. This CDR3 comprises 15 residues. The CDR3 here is CASSRVGGSGYEQYF. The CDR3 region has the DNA TGTGCCAGCAGCCGGGTGGGCGGGAGCGGGTACGAGCAGTACTTC.

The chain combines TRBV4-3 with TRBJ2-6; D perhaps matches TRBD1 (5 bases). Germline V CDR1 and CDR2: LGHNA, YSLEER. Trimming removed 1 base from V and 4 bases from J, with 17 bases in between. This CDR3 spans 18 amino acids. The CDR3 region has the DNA TGCGCCAGCAGCCAAGGAATCCAGGGATCGTACGGGGCCAACGTCCTGACTTTC. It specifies CASSQGIQGSYGANVLTF.

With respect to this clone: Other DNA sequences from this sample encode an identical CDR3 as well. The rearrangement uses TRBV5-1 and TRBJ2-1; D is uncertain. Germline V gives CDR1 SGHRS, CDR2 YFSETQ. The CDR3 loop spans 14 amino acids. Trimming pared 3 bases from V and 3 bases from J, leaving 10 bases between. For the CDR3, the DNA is TGCGCCAGCAGCTCCCTCTCTAGCTACAATGAGCAGTTCTTC. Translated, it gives CASSSLSSYNEQFF. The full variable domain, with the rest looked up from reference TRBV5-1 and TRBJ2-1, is KAGVTQTPRYLIKTRGQQVTLSCSPISGHRSVSWYQQTPGQGLQFLFEYFSETQRNKGNFPGRFSGRQFSNSRSEMNVSTLELGDSALYLCASSSLSSYNEQFFGPGTRLTVL.

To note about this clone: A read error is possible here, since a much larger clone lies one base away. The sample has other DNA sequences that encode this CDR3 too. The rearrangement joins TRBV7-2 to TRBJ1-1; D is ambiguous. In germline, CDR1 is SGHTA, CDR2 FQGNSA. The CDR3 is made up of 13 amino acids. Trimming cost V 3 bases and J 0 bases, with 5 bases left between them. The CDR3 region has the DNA TGTGCCAGCAGCTTCCAGGTGAACACTGAAGCTTTCTTT. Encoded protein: CASSFQVNTEAFF.

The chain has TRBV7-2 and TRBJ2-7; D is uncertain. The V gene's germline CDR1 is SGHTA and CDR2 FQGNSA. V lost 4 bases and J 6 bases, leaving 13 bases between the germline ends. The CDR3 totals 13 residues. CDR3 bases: TGTGCCAGCAGCTATACGGTGGTGGGCGAGCAGTACTTC. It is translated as CASSYTVVGEQYF. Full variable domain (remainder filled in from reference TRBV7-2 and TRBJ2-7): GAGVSQSPSNKVTEKGKDVELRCDPISGHTALYWYRQSLGQGLEFLIYFQGNSAPDKSGLPSDRFSAERTGGSVSTLTIQRTQQEDSAVYLCASSYTVVGEQYFGPGTRLTVT.

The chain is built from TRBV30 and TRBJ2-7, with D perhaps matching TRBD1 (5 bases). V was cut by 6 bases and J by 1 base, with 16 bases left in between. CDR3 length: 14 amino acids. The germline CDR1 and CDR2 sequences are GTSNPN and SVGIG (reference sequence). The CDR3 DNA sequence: TGTGCCTGTCAGACAGTTCTACGATCCTACGAGCAGTACTTC. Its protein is CACQTVLRSYEQYF. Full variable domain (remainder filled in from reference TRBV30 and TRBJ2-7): SQTIHQWPATLVQPVGSPLSLECTVEGTSNPNLYWYRQAAGRGLQLLFYSVGIGQISSEVPQNLSASRPQDRQFILSSKKLLLSDSGFYLCACQTVLRSYEQYFGPGTRLTVT.

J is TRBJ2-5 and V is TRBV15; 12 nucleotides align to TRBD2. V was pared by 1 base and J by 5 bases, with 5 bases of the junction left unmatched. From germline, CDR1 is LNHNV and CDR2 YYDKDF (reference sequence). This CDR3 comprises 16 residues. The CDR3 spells CATSRAPTSGSETQYF. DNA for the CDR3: TGTGCCACCAGCAGAGCCCCGACTAGCGGGAGTGAGACCCAGTACTTC.

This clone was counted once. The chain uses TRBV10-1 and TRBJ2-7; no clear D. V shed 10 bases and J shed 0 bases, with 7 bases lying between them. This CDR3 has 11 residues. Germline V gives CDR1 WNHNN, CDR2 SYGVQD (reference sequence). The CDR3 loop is CANNNSYEQYF. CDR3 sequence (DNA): TGCGCCAACAACAACTCCTACGAGCAGTACTTC.

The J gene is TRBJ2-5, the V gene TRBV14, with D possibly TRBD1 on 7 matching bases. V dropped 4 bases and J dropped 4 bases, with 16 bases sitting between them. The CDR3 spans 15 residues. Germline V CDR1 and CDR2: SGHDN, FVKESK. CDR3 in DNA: TGTGCCAGCAGCCGCGGGACAGTGATTTTAGAGACCCAGTACTTC. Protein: CASSRGTVILETQYF. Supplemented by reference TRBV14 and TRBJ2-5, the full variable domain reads EAGVTQFPSHSVIEKGQTVTLRCDPISGHDNLYWYRRVMGKEIKFLLHFVKESKQDESGMPNNRFLAERTGGTYSTLKVQPAELEDSGVYFCASSRGTVILETQYFGPGTRLLVL.

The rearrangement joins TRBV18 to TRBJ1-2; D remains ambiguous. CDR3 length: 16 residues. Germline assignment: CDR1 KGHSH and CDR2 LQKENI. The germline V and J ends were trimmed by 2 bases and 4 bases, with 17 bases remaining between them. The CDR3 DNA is TGTGCCAGCTCACCAGAAAGGTCCAGTTCGATCTATGGCTACACCTTC. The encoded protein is CASSPERSSSIYGYTF.

The CDR3 reads CAGYTDTQYF. The CDR3 region has the DNA TGTGCCGGGTACACAGATACGCAGTATTTT. The chain employs TRBV2 and TRBJ2-3; D is uncertain. CDR1 SNHLY and CDR2 FYNNEI come from the germline V gene. V lost 11 bases and J 2 bases, leaving 5 bases between the germline ends. The length of the CDR3 is 10 residues.

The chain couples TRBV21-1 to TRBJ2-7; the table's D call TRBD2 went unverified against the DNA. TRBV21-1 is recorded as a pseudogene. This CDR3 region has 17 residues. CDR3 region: CAGRGRSVAGVTYEQYF. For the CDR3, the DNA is TGTGCCGGACGTGGACGTTCGGTAGCGGGAGTAACCTACGAGCAGTACTTC.

CDR3 sequence reads: CASRTGQQLNYEQYF. CDR3 in DNA: TGTGCCAGCAGAACGGGGCAGCAACTTAACTACGAGCAGTACTTC. V and J are TRBV6-1 and TRBJ2-7, with D tentatively TRBD1 or TRBD2 (5 bases each). Germline-derived CDR1 and CDR2 are MNHNS and SASEGT. CDR3 size: 15 residues. V was pared by 6 bases and J by 3 bases, with 18 bases between.

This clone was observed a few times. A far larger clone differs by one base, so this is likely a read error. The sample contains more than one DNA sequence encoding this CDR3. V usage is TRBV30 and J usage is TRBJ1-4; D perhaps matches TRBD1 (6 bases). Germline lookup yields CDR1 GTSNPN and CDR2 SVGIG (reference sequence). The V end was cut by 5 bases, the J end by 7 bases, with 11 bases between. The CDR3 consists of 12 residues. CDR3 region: CAWQGQFEKLFF. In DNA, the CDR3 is TGTGCCTGGCAGGGGCAGTTTGAAAAACTGTTTTTT.

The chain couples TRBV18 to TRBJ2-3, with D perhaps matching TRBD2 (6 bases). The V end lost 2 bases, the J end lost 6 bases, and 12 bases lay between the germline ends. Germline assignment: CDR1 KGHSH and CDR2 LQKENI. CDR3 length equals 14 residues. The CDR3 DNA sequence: TGTGCCAGCTCACCAACATCAGGGAGGGATACGCAGTATTTT. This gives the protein CASSPTSGRDTQYF.

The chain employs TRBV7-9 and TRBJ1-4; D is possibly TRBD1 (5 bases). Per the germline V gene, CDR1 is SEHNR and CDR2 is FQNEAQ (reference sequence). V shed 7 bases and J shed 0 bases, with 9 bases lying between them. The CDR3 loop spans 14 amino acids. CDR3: CASTTGATNEKLFF. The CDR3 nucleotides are TGTGCCAGCACCACAGGTGCAACTAATGAAAAACTGTTTTTT.